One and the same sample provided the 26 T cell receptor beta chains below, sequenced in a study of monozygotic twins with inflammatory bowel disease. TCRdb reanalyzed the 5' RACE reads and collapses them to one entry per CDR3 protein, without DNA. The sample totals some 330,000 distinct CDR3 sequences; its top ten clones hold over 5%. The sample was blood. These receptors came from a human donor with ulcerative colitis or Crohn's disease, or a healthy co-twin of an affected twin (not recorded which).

The CDR3 protein is CASSRLTTSFLETQYF. This chain uses TRBV13 with TRBJ2-5; checking the TCRdb D call of TRBD2 is not possible without DNA. Germline CDR1 and CDR2: PRHDT and FYEKMQ (reference sequence). This CDR3 has 16 amino acids.

The CDR3 sequence: CASRQTGSYNEQFF. The gene calls are TRBV14 and TRBJ2-1; TCRdb designates TRBD1, a call that cannot be tested without DNA. Germline CDR1 reads SGHDN; CDR2 reads FVKESK. The CDR3 consists of 14 residues.

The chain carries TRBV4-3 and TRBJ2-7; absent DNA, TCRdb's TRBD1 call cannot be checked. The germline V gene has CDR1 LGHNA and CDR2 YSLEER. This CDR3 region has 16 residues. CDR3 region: CASSQDPGQGGYEQYF.

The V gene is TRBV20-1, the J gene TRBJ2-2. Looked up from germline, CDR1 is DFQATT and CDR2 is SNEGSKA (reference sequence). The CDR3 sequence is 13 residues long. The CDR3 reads CSASHVGTGELFF.

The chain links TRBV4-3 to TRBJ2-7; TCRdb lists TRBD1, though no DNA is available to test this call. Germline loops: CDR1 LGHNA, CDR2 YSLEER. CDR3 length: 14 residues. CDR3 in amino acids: CASSQGRGAYEQYF.

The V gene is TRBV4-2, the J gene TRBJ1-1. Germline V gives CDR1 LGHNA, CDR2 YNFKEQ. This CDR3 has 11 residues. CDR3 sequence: CASSQGGEAFF.

CDR3 protein: CASSRLAGGPSGANVLTF. This chain joins TRBV2 and TRBJ2-6; the D call from TCRdb, TRBD2, cannot be confirmed without DNA. The germline V gene encodes CDR1 SNHLY and CDR2 FYNNEI. This CDR3 region has 18 residues. Full variable domain (outside the CDR3, taken from reference TRBV2 and TRBJ2-6): EPEVTQTPSHQVTQMGQEVILRCVPISNHLYFYWYRQILGQKVEFLVSFYNNEISEKSEIFDDQFSVERPDGSNFTLKIRSTKLEDSAMYFCASSRLAGGPSGANVLTFGAGSRLTVL.

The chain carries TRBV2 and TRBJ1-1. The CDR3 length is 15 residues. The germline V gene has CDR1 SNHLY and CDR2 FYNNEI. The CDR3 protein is CASSDGRDRNTEAFF. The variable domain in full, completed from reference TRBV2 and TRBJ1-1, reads EPEVTQTPSHQVTQMGQEVILRCVPISNHLYFYWYRQILGQKVEFLVSFYNNEISEKSEIFDDQFSVERPDGSNFTLKIRSTKLEDSAMYFCASSDGRDRNTEAFFGQGTRLTVV.

The CDR3 sequence: CARDRVDEQYF. This chain uses TRBV6-1 with TRBJ2-7; TCRdb gives TRBD1 as the D gene, but with no DNA this cannot be confirmed. Germline CDR1 MNHNS, CDR2 SASEGT. The CDR3 totals 11 residues.

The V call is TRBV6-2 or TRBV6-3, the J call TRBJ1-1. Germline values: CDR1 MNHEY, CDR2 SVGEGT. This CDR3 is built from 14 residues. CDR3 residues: CASSYLYLNTEAFF.

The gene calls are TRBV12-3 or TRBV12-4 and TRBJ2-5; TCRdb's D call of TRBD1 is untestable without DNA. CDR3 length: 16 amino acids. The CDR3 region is CASSFGDRRRSETQYF.

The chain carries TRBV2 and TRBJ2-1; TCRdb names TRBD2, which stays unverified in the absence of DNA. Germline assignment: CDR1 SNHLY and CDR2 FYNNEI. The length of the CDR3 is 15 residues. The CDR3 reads CASSGQRTSGLEQFF.

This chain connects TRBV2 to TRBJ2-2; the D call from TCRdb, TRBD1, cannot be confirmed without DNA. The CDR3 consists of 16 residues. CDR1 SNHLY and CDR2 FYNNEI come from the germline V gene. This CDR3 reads CASRPGTALNTGELFF.

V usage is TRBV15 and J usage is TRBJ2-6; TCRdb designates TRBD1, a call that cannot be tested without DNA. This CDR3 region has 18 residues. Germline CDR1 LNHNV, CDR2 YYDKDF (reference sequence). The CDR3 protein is CATSRVWTASSGANVLTF.

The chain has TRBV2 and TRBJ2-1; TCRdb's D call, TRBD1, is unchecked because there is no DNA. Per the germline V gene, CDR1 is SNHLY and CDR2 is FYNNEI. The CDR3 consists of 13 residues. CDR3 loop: CASSTGFYNEQFF.

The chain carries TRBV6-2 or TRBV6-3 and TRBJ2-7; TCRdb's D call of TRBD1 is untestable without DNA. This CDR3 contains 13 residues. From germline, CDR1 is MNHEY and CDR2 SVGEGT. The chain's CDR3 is CASSRGHPYEQYF.

This CDR3 reads CSVGGGVNQPQHF. The chain employs TRBV29-1 and TRBJ1-5. The CDR3 has 13 residues. Germline values: CDR1 SQVTM, CDR2 ANQGSEA.

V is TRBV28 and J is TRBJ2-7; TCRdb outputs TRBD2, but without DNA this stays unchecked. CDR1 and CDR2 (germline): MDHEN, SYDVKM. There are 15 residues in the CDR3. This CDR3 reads CASTNVRENPYEQYF.

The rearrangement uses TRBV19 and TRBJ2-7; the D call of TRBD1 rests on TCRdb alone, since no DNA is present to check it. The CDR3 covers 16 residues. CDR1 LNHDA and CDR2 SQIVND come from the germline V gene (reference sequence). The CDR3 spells CASSPRVSTGVYEQYF.

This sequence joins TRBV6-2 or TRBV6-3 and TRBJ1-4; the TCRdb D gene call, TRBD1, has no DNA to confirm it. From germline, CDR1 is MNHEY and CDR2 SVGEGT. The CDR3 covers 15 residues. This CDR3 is CASSDRDRVTEKLFF.

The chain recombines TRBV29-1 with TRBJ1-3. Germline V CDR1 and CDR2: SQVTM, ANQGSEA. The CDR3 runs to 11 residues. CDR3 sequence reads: CSADAGNTIYF.

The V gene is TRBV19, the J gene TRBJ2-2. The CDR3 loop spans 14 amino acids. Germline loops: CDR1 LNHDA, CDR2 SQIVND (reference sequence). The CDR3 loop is CASSSQSNTGELFF.

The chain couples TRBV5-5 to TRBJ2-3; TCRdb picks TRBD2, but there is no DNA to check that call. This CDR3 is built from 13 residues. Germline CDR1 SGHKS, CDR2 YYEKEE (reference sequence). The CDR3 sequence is CASRRATTDTQYF.

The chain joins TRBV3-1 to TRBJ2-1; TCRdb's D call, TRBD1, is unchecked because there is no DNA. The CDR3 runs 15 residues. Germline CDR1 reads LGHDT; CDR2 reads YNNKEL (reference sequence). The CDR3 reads CASSHRTGAYNEQFF.

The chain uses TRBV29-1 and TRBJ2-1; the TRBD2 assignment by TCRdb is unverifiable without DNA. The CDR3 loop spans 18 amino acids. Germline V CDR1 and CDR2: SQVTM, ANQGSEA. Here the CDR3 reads CSVTRLVKVLAGGNEQFF.

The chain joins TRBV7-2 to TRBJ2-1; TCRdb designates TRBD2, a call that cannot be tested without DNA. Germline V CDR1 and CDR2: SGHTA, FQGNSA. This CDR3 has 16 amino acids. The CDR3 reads CASSLAYSGGTYEQFF.